This TCR beta chain was identified during a study of immune heterogeneity within non-small cell lung tumors. Study in general: There was 1 tumor not otherwise specified, along with 10 non-squamous carcinomas and several squamous cell carcinomas.

In the case of this clonotype: The antigen is not known. A much larger clonotype is one base distant, so this may be a read error.

TCRs were amplified from 600 to 700 ng gDNA of bulk tumor per sample. Biopsies that were spaced far apart were taken, several per primary tumor, during surgery. Newly diagnosed with untreated non-small cell lung cancer, the patients underwent curative surgery. Study donors were patients with a new diagnosis of non-small cell lung cancer who underwent surgery with curative intent. The study, taken as a whole, reports: Identical dominant CDR3 beta clonotypes were found repeatedly across the tumor sites of a single patient, and these appeared alongside high-frequency clones that were unique to particular tumor locations.

With 32 V and 13 J primers, multiplex PCR amplified the TCR beta CDR3. TCRdb reprocessed the multiplex PCR reads via MiXCR and lists one record per CDR3 protein. This sample has tens of thousands of distinct CDR3 sequences, with about 26% found just once. Germline loops: CDR1 SEHNR, CDR2 FQNEAQ (reference sequence). V was trimmed by 5 bases and J by 8 bases, leaving 15 bases between them. This CDR3 has 13 residues. The V and J genes are TRBV7-9 and TRBJ1-1, with no clear D. The TCR comes from a man aged 40-49 years with non-small cell lung cancer. Sequences were obtained from lung tumor tissue. CDR3: CASSVRTEGEAFF. Here the CDR3 DNA reads TGTGCCAGCAGCGTTAGGACCGAGGGAGAAGCTTTCTTT.